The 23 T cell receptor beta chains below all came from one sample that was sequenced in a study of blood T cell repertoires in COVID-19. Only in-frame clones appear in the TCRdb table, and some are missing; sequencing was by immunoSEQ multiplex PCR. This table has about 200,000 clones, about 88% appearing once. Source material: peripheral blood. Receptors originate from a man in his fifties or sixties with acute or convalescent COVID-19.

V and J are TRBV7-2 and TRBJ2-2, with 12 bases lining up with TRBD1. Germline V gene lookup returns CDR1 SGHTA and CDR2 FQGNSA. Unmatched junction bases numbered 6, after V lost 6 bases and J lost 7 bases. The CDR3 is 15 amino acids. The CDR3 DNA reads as TGTGCCAGCAGTACGGGACAGGGGGCTGGCGGGGAGCTGTTTTTT. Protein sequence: CASSTGQGAGGELFF.

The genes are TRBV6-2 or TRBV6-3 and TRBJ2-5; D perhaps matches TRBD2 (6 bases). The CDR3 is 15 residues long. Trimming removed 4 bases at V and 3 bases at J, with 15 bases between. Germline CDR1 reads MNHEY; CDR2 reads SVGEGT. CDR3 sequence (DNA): TGTGCCAGCAGTTCATTAGGCGGGGACGAAGAGACCCAGTACTTC. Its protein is CASSSLGGDEETQYF.

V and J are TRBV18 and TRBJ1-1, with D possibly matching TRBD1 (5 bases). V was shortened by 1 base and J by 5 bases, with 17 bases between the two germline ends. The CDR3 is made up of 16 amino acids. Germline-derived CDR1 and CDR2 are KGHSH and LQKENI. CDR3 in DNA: TGTGCCAGCTCACCACGGCAGGGCCTTCCGAGGACTGAAGCTTTCTTT. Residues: CASSPRQGLPRTEAFF.

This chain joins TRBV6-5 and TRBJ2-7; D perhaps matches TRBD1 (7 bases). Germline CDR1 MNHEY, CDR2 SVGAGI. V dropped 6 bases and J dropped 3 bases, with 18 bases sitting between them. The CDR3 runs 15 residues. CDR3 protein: CASSPGRQGLYEQYF. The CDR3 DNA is TGTGCCAGCAGCCCCGGACGACAGGGACTCTACGAGCAGTACTTC.

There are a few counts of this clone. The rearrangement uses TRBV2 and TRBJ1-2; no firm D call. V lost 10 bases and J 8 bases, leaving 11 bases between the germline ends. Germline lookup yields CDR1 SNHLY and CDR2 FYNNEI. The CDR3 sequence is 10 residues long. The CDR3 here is CAIGRVGYTF. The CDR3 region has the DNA TGTGCCATTGGGCGAGTGGGCTACACCTTC.

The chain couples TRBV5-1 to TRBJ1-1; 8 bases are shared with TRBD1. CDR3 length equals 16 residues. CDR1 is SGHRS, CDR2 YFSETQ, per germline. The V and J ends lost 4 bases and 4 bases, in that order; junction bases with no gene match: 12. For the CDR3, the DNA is TGCGCCAGCAGCCGGACCAAACAGGGGGATAGCACTGAAGCTTTCTTT. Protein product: CASSRTKQGDSTEAFF.

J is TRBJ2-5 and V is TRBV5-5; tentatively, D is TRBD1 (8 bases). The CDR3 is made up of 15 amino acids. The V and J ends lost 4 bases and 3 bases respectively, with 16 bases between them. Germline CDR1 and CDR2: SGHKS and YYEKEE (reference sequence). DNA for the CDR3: TGTGCCAGCAGCCCGAGACAGGGGAGGGAAGAGACCCAGTACTTC. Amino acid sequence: CASSPRQGREETQYF.

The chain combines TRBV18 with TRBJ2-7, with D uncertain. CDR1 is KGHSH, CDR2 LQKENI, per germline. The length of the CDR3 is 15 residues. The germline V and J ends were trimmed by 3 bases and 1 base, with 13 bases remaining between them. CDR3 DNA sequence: TGTGCCAGCTCACCCCCGGCAGGTAGATCCTACGAGCAGTACTTC. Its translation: CASSPPAGRSYEQYF.

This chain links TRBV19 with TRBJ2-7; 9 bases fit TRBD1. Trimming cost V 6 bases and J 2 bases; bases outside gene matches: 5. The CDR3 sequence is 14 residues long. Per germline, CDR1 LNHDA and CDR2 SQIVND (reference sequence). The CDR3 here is CASSPRQGAYEQYF. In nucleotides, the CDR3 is TGTGCCAGTAGCCCTAGACAGGGGGCCTACGAGCAGTACTTC. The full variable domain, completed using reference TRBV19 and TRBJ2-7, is DGGITQSPKYLFRKEGQNVTLSCEQNLNHDAMYWYRQDPGQGLRLIYYSQIVNDFQKGDIAEGYSVSREKKESFPLTVTSAQKNPTAFYLCASSPRQGAYEQYFGPGTRLTVT.

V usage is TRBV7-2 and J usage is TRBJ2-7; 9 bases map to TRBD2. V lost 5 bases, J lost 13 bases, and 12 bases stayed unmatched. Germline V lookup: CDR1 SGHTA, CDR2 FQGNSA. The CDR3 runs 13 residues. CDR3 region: CASSPLLGTSRYF. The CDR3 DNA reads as TGTGCCAGCAGCCCCCTCTTAGGGACTAGCCGTTACTTC.

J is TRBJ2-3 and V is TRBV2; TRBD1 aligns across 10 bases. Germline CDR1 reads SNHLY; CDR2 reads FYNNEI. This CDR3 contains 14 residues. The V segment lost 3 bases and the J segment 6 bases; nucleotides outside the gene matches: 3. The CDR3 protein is CASSDDRGPDTQYF. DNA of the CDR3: TGTGCCAGCAGTGATGACAGGGGGCCGGATACGCAGTATTTT.

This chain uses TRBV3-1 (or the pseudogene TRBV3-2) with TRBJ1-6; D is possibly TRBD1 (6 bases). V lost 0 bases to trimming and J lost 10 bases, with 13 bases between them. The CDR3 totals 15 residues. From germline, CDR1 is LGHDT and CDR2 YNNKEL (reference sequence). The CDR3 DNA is TGTGCCAGCAGCCAAGAAATCCAGGGGAACTCACCCCTCCACTTT. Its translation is CASSQEIQGNSPLHF.

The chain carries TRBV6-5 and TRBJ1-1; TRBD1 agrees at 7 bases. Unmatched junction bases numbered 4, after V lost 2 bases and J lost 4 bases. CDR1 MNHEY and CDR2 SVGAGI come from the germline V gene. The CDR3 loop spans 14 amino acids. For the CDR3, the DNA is TGTGCCAGCAGTTACGGACAGGTGCCCACTGAAGCTTTCTTT. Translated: CASSYGQVPTEAFF.

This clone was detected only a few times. The CDR3 nucleotides are TGTGCCAGCAGCCCCCAAACTAGCCGCGCCTCCTACGAGCAGTACTTC. Amino acids: CASSPQTSRASYEQYF. The V call is TRBV7-9, the J call TRBJ2-7; the D gene is possibly TRBD2 (6 bases). This CDR3 is built from 16 residues. The germline V gene encodes CDR1 SEHNR and CDR2 FQNEAQ (reference sequence). The germline V and J ends were trimmed by 5 bases and 0 bases, with 17 bases remaining between them.

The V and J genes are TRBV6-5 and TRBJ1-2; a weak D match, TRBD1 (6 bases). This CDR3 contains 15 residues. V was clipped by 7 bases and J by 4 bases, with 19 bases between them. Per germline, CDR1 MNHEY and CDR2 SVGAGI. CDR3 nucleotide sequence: TGTGCCAGCACCGAACCCGGCAGGGGTGGCTATGGCTACACCTTC. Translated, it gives CASTEPGRGGYGYTF.

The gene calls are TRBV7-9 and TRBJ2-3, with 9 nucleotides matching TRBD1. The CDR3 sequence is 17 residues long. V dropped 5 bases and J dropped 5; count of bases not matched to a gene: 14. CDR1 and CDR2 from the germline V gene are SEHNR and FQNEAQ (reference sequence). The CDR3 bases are TGTGCCAGCAGCCCAGTCCTACGGACAGGGGTAGGAGATACGCAGTATTTT. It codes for CASSPVLRTGVGDTQYF.

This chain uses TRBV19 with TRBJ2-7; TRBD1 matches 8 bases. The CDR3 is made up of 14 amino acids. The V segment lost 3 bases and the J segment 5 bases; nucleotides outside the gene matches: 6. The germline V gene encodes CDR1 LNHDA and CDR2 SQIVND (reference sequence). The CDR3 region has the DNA TGTGCCAGTAGTATTCGACAGGGGTTCAACGAGCAGTACTTC. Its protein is CASSIRQGFNEQYF.

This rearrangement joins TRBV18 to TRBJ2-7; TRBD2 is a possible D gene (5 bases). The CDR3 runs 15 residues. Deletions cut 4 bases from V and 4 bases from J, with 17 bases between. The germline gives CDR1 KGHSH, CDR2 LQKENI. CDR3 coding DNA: TGTGCCAGCTCACTAGTGTCGGACTTGGGGTACGAGCAGTACTTC. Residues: CASSLVSDLGYEQYF.

The CDR3 coding sequence is TGCGCCAGCAGCCCTCGTGAGGGTAATGGTGGCTACACCTTC. Protein product: CASSPREGNGGYTF. The gene calls are TRBV5-1 and TRBJ1-2; D is undetermined. V was cut by 4 bases and J by 7 bases, with 17 bases left in between. The CDR3 is made up of 14 amino acids. Germline V CDR1 and CDR2: SGHRS, YFSETQ.

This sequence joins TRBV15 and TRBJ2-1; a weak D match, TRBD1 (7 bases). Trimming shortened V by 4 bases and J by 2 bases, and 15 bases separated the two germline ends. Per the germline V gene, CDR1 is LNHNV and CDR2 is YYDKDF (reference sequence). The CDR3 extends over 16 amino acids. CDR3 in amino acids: CATSKRQGGTYNEQFF. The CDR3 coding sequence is TGTGCCACCAGCAAAAGACAGGGAGGCACCTACAATGAGCAGTTCTTC.

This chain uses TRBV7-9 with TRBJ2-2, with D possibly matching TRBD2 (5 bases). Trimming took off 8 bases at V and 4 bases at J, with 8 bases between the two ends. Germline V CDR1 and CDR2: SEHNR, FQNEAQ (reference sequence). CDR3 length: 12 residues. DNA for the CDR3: TGTGCCAGCCGCCGGGGCACCGGGGAGCTGTTTTTT. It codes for CASRRGTGELFF.

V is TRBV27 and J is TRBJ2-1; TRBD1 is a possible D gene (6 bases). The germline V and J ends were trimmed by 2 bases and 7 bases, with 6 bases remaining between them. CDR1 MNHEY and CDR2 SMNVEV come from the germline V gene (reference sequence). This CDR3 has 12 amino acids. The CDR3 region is CASSLQGNEQFF. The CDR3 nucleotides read TGTGCCAGCAGTTTACAGGGGAATGAGCAGTTCTTC.

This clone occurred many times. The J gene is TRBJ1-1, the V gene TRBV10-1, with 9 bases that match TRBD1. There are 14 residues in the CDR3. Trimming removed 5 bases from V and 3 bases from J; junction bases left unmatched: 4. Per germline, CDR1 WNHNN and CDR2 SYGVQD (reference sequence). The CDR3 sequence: CASSITGGHTEAFF. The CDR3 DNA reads TGCGCCAGCAGTATAACAGGGGGCCACACTGAAGCTTTCTTT.